Sequencing of this TCR beta chain was carried out in a study of blood T cells in healthy people across ages. Study outcomes and limitations: Donor CMV infection status was unknown, possibly confounding age-related changes in expanded clonotypes. TCR beta diversity, measured per million T cells, fell in a roughly linear way with age. Aged donors had fewer naive CD4+ cells and lower diversity than long-lived donors.

On this clonotype itself: As yet, its antigen is unknown.

V lost 4 bases to trimming and J lost 3 bases, with 15 bases between them. CDR1 and CDR2 (germline): MNHEY, SMNVEV (reference sequence). This CDR3 spans 16 amino acids. It was with a sample-barcoded 5' primer and a J-beta primer mix that a second PCR of roughly 7 to 12 cycles was run. TCRdb redid the calling of the 5' RACE reads with MiXCR, one entry per CDR3 protein. The profile shows about 800,000 distinct CDR3 sequences, 35% to 60% of them singletons. The total RNA that was extracted per sample amounted to at least 5 micrograms. This TCR was sampled from an elderly man in good health. V is TRBV27 and J is TRBJ1-4, with D possibly being TRBD1 (5 bases). The sample was blood. CDR3 sequence reads: CASSYSGNGANEKLFF. The CDR3 DNA follows: TGTGCCAGCAGTTACTCAGGGAATGGGGCTAATGAAAAACTGTTTTTT.